These 5 T cell receptor beta chains originate from one sample sequenced in a study of T-cell memory formation after mild COVID-19. TCRdb used MiXCR to reprocess the 5' RACE reads, holding one entry per CDR3 protein. The data contain 190,000 or so distinct CDR3 sequences, about 27% of them singletons. Sequencing was done on a sample of PBMCs or a T cell subset sorted from them (not recorded which). The receptors derive from an adult woman who had mild COVID-19 (a few samples of this study predate the infection). Cell type and time point are not known.

The CDR3 is CSAPPQLAPGYQDEQFF. CDR3 bases: TGCAGTGCCCCCCCCCAGCTAGCCCCAGGCTATCAGGATGAGCAGTTCTTC. The chain combines TRBV20-1 with TRBJ2-1; perhaps TRBD2 as D (5 bases). The V and J ends lost 6 bases and 8 bases respectively, with 29 bases between them. The CDR3 is 17 residues long. In germline, CDR1 is DFQATT, CDR2 SNEGSKA (reference sequence).

The V gene is TRBV20-1, the J gene TRBJ2-1; 14 bases fit TRBD2. V lost 6 bases to trimming and J lost 5 bases; unmatched junction nucleotides: 3. Germline V gene sequence: CDR1 DFQATT, CDR2 SNEGSKA (reference sequence). CDR3 length: 14 residues. The CDR3 reads CSAQGLAGDNEQFF. DNA of the CDR3: TGCAGTGCCCAGGGACTAGCGGGGGACAATGAGCAGTTCTTC.

This clonotype has more than one count but fewer than ten. The gene calls are TRBV7-9 and TRBJ2-7, with 7 bases fitting TRBD2. Unmatched junction bases numbered 6, after V lost 1 base and J lost 3 bases. CDR1 SEHNR and CDR2 FQNEAQ come from the germline V gene (reference sequence). CDR3 size: 15 residues. In DNA, the CDR3 is TGTGCCAGCAGCTTAGAAGGAGCGGGGAGCTACGAGCAGTACTTC. This encodes CASSLEGAGSYEQYF.

The chain recombines TRBV20-1 with TRBJ2-3, with TRBD2 identical over 9 bases. The CDR3 covers 16 residues. Germline V gene data show CDR1 as DFQATT and CDR2 as SNEGSKA (reference sequence). The V and J ends lost 3 bases and 6 bases, in that order; junction bases with no gene match: 13. The CDR3 DNA sequence: TGCAGTGCTAGCCGTACAGGAGCGGGGGGTTCGGATACGCAGTATTTT. This translates into CSASRTGAGGSDTQYF.

The genes are TRBV12-3 or TRBV12-4 and TRBJ2-2; 8 bases align to TRBD1. The CDR3 contains 15 residues. Losses at the gene ends were 5 bases for V and 3 bases for J; bases not matched to a gene: 5. Here the CDR3 reads CASSRPGQDTGELFF. Written as DNA, the CDR3 is TGTGCCAGCAGTCGACCGGGACAGGACACCGGGGAGCTGTTTTTT.